This is a list of T cell receptor beta chains from one sample in a study of blood T cell repertoires in COVID-19. This table comes from immunoSEQ multiplex PCR, and its TCRdb copy is limited to in-frame clones, with some not included. The sample records over 60,000 clones, about 81% being singletons. Input material: peripheral blood. Receptor source: a human donor in a cohort sampled during active COVID-19. Each CDR3 is given with its conserved first and last residue. Each record gives: V gene, J gene, D gene, clone size, CDR3 protein, CDR3 DNA. A D gene is named only where the DNA matches it firmly. A row's size may be missing; if present it is once, few, many or a size class.

v_call: TRBV11-2; j_call: TRBJ1-1; d_call: -; clone_size: -; cdr3_aa: CASSLRGAYQAFF; cdr3_nt: TGTGCCAGCAGCTTACGGGGGGCCTATCAAGCTTTCTTT
v_call: TRBV5-6; j_call: TRBJ1-1; d_call: -; clone_size: -; cdr3_aa: CASSLQGRTAFF; cdr3_nt: TGTGCCAGCAGCTTGCAGGGGCGCACGGCTTTCTTT
v_call: TRBV2; j_call: TRBJ1-2; d_call: TRBD1; clone_size: once; cdr3_aa: CASRGQGIYGYTF; cdr3_nt: TGTGCCAGCAGGGGACAGGGAATATATGGCTACACCTTC
v_call: TRBV4-1; j_call: TRBJ1-6; d_call: -; clone_size: -; cdr3_aa: CASSRVPGLPLSSYNSPLHF; cdr3_nt: TGCGCCAGCAGCCGAGTTCCGGGACTCCCCCTTAGCTCCTATAATTCACCCCTCCACTTT
v_call: TRBV10-3; j_call: TRBJ2-7; d_call: TRBD1; clone_size: few; cdr3_aa: CAITGGFGGEQYF; cdr3_nt: TGTGCCATCACAGGGGGCTTTGGAGGCGAGCAGTACTTC
v_call: TRBV5-6; j_call: TRBJ1-1; d_call: TRBD1; clone_size: -; cdr3_aa: CASSAQGVVTEAFF; cdr3_nt: TGTGCCAGCAGCGCACAGGGGGTGGTCACTGAAGCTTTCTTT
v_call: TRBV6-2/TRBV6-3; j_call: TRBJ2-7; d_call: -; clone_size: -; cdr3_aa: CASSKTRTPYEQYF; cdr3_nt: TGTGCCAGCAGTAAGACAAGAACCCCCTACGAGCAGTACTTC
v_call: TRBV5-1; j_call: TRBJ2-7; d_call: TRBD1; clone_size: -; cdr3_aa: CASSWSPGQGTYEQYF; cdr3_nt: TGCGCCAGCAGCTGGAGCCCGGGACAGGGGACCTACGAGCAGTACTTC
v_call: TRBV19; j_call: TRBJ2-3; d_call: -; clone_size: -; cdr3_aa: CASSEAAYTDTQYF; cdr3_nt: TGTGCCAGTAGTGAGGCTGCTTACACAGATACGCAGTATTTT
v_call: TRBV19; j_call: TRBJ1-2; d_call: -; clone_size: few; cdr3_aa: CASRSQANYGYTF; cdr3_nt: TGTGCCAGTAGGAGTCAGGCCAACTATGGCTACACCTTC
v_call: TRBV28; j_call: TRBJ2-3; d_call: -; clone_size: -; cdr3_aa: CASSLRQSTDTQYF; cdr3_nt: TGTGCCAGCAGTCTGAGACAGAGCACAGATACGCAGTATTTT
v_call: TRBV11-2; j_call: TRBJ2-3; d_call: -; clone_size: -; cdr3_aa: CASSLVSPTDTQYF; cdr3_nt: TGTGCCAGCAGCTTAGTGAGTCCCACAGATACGCAGTATTTT
v_call: TRBV4-3; j_call: TRBJ2-1; d_call: -; clone_size: -; cdr3_aa: CASSQYRVSYNEQFF; cdr3_nt: TGCGCCAGCAGCCAATACAGGGTCTCCTACAATGAGCAGTTCTTC
v_call: TRBV29-1; j_call: TRBJ1-1; d_call: -; clone_size: -; cdr3_aa: CSGLRGDMNTEAFF; cdr3_nt: TGCAGCGGTCTTAGAGGGGACATGAACACTGAAGCTTTCTTT
v_call: TRBV7-9; j_call: TRBJ2-1; d_call: TRBD2; clone_size: -; cdr3_aa: CASSLGLADLNEQFF; cdr3_nt: TGTGCCAGCAGCTTGGGACTAGCGGATCTCAATGAGCAGTTCTTC
v_call: TRBV30; j_call: TRBJ1-2; d_call: TRBD1; clone_size: -; cdr3_aa: CAWSVGTGGSYGYTF; cdr3_nt: TGTGCCTGGAGTGTAGGGACAGGGGGGAGCTATGGCTACACCTTC
v_call: TRBV6-5; j_call: TRBJ1-1; d_call: TRBD1; clone_size: -; cdr3_aa: CATGTGTMNTEAFF; cdr3_nt: TGTGCCACCGGGACAGGGACAATGAACACTGAAGCTTTCTTT
v_call: TRBV5-1; j_call: TRBJ1-1; d_call: -; clone_size: -; cdr3_aa: CASSLLQGRNTEAFF; cdr3_nt: TGCGCCAGCAGCCTTCTACAGGGAAGGAACACTGAAGCTTTCTTT
v_call: TRBV7-9; j_call: TRBJ1-2; d_call: -; clone_size: -; cdr3_aa: CASSSQLGYTF; cdr3_nt: TGTGCCAGCAGCTCCCAACTTGGCTACACCTTC
v_call: TRBV21-1; j_call: TRBJ2-3; d_call: -; clone_size: -; cdr3_aa: CASSKAGPRLADTQYF; cdr3_nt: TGTGCCAGCAGCAAAGCCGGCCCCAGGCTGGCAGATACGCAGTATTTT
v_call: TRBV12-3/TRBV12-4; j_call: TRBJ2-5; d_call: -; clone_size: -; cdr3_aa: CASSLGETQYF; cdr3_nt: TGTGCCAGCAGTCTCGGGGAGACCCAGTACTTC
v_call: TRBV5-1; j_call: TRBJ2-5; d_call: -; clone_size: -; cdr3_aa: CASSLGQVPGETQYF; cdr3_nt: TGCGCCAGCAGCTTGGGACAGGTGCCGGGAGAGACCCAGTACTTC
v_call: TRBV21-1; j_call: TRBJ1-2; d_call: -; clone_size: once; cdr3_aa: CASKQSRYYGYTF; cdr3_nt: TGTGCCAGCAAACAATCGAGGTACTATGGCTACACCTTC
v_call: TRBV7-9; j_call: TRBJ2-7; d_call: TRBD1; clone_size: -; cdr3_aa: CASSLEGAGGYF; cdr3_nt: TGTGCCAGCAGCTTAGAGGGGGCTGGGGGGTACTTC
v_call: TRBV4-1; j_call: TRBJ1-1; d_call: -; clone_size: -; cdr3_aa: CASSQGPTGSGNTEAFF; cdr3_nt: TGCGCCAGCAGCCAGGGCCCGACAGGATCCGGGAACACTGAAGCTTTCTTT
v_call: TRBV27; j_call: TRBJ2-7; d_call: TRBD1; clone_size: -; cdr3_aa: CASGTGAYEQYF; cdr3_nt: TGTGCCAGCGGGACAGGGGCCTACGAGCAGTACTTC
v_call: TRBV3-1/TRBV3-2; j_call: TRBJ2-7; d_call: -; clone_size: -; cdr3_aa: CASSSITASRRSYEQYF; cdr3_nt: TGTGCCAGCAGCTCTATCACGGCAAGCCGCAGGTCCTACGAGCAGTACTTC
v_call: TRBV9; j_call: TRBJ2-7; d_call: TRBD2; clone_size: -; cdr3_aa: CASSAGGLENEQYF; cdr3_nt: TGTGCCAGCAGCGCCGGGGGGTTGGAGAACGAGCAGTACTTC
v_call: TRBV2; j_call: TRBJ2-1; d_call: TRBD1; clone_size: -; cdr3_aa: CASSARQGQIEQFF; cdr3_nt: TGTGCCAGCAGTGCCCGACAGGGGCAGATTGAGCAGTTCTTC
v_call: TRBV19; j_call: TRBJ2-5; d_call: -; clone_size: -; cdr3_aa: CASSIDSQETQYF; cdr3_nt: TGTGCCAGTAGTATAGACAGCCAAGAGACCCAGTACTTC
v_call: TRBV9; j_call: TRBJ1-1; d_call: -; clone_size: -; cdr3_aa: CASSVGDTHPEAFF; cdr3_nt: TGTGCCAGCAGCGTCGGGGACACCCATCCTGAAGCTTTCTTT
v_call: TRBV19; j_call: TRBJ2-7; d_call: TRBD1; clone_size: -; cdr3_aa: CASSIVDRAYEQYF; cdr3_nt: TGTGCCAGTAGTATAGTGGACAGGGCCTACGAGCAGTACTTC
v_call: TRBV5-6; j_call: TRBJ1-2; d_call: -; clone_size: -; cdr3_aa: CASSSWGHTGYTF; cdr3_nt: TGTGCCAGCAGCTCTTGGGGGCATACAGGCTACACCTTC
v_call: TRBV10-1; j_call: TRBJ1-1; d_call: -; clone_size: -; cdr3_aa: CASSAQLNTEAFF; cdr3_nt: TGCGCCAGCAGTGCACAGTTGAACACTGAAGCTTTCTTT
v_call: TRBV2; j_call: TRBJ2-3; d_call: -; clone_size: -; cdr3_aa: CASSGTEDPSNTDTQYF; cdr3_nt: TGTGCCAGCAGTGGAACGGAGGATCCTTCCAACACAGATACGCAGTATTTT
v_call: TRBV7-9; j_call: TRBJ2-1; d_call: -; clone_size: few; cdr3_aa: CASSRGGRDEQFF; cdr3_nt: TGTGCCAGCAGCCGCGGAGGTAGGGATGAGCAGTTCTTC
v_call: TRBV6-5; j_call: TRBJ2-6; d_call: TRBD1; clone_size: -; cdr3_aa: CASSQDRVGANVLTF; cdr3_nt: TGTGCCAGCAGCCAGGACAGGGTCGGGGCCAACGTCCTGACTTTC
v_call: TRBV7-9; j_call: TRBJ2-1; d_call: -; clone_size: -; cdr3_aa: CASSFQGDEQFF; cdr3_nt: TGTGCCAGCAGCTTTCAAGGGGATGAGCAGTTCTTC
v_call: TRBV14; j_call: TRBJ2-5; d_call: -; clone_size: -; cdr3_aa: CASSRDWGLGETQYF; cdr3_nt: TGTGCCAGCAGCCGCGATTGGGGGCTTGGAGAGACCCAGTACTTC
v_call: TRBV7-2; j_call: TRBJ2-1; d_call: -; clone_size: -; cdr3_aa: CASSLVEYNEQFF; cdr3_nt: TGTGCCAGCAGCTTAGTAGAGTACAATGAGCAGTTCTTC
v_call: TRBV28; j_call: TRBJ2-1; d_call: -; clone_size: -; cdr3_aa: CASSFQGPGRQFF; cdr3_nt: TGTGCCAGCAGTTTCCAGGGGCCGGGGCGGCAGTTCTTC
v_call: TRBV2; j_call: TRBJ2-5; d_call: -; clone_size: -; cdr3_aa: CASSEALPGQETQYF; cdr3_nt: TGTGCCAGCAGTGAAGCGCTTCCGGGCCAAGAGACCCAGTACTTC
v_call: TRBV5-1; j_call: TRBJ1-1; d_call: -; clone_size: -; cdr3_aa: CASSLVVGRDTEAFF; cdr3_nt: TGCGCCAGCAGCTTGGTTGTAGGGAGGGACACTGAAGCTTTCTTT
v_call: TRBV6-5; j_call: TRBJ2-1; d_call: TRBD2; clone_size: few; cdr3_aa: CASSRGGGEQFF; cdr3_nt: TGTGCCAGCAGCCGGGGCGGGGGTGAGCAGTTCTTC
v_call: TRBV11-2; j_call: TRBJ1-1; d_call: TRBD1; clone_size: -; cdr3_aa: CASSLQGAVEAFF; cdr3_nt: TGTGCCAGCAGCTTACAGGGGGCCGTTGAAGCTTTCTTT
v_call: TRBV15; j_call: TRBJ2-7; d_call: TRBD2; clone_size: -; cdr3_aa: CATSRDRLAGQYEQYF; cdr3_nt: TGTGCCACCAGCAGAGATAGACTAGCGGGACAGTACGAGCAGTACTTC
v_call: TRBV7-2; j_call: TRBJ2-1; d_call: TRBD1; clone_size: -; cdr3_aa: CASSSHRGLTYNEQFF; cdr3_nt: TGTGCCAGCAGCTCCCACAGGGGGCTGACCTACAATGAGCAGTTCTTC
v_call: TRBV4-1; j_call: TRBJ2-2; d_call: TRBD2; clone_size: few; cdr3_aa: CASSQDGGFLAGELFF; cdr3_nt: TGCGCCAGCAGCCAAGACGGGGGGTTCTTGGCCGGGGAGCTGTTTTTT
v_call: TRBV15; j_call: TRBJ1-5; d_call: -; clone_size: -; cdr3_aa: CATSRDAGAIQPQHF; cdr3_nt: TGTGCCACCAGCAGAGATGCGGGAGCGATTCAGCCCCAGCATTTT
v_call: TRBV4-3; j_call: TRBJ1-4; d_call: -; clone_size: -; cdr3_aa: CASSQESSTNEKLFF; cdr3_nt: TGCGCCAGCAGCCAAGAGAGCTCCACTAATGAAAAACTGTTTTTT
v_call: TRBV21-1; j_call: TRBJ2-5; d_call: -; clone_size: -; cdr3_aa: CASSKVLESRDSQETQYF; cdr3_nt: TGTGCCAGCAGCAAAGTACTAGAAAGTCGGGACAGCCAAGAGACCCAGTACTTC
v_call: TRBV11-2; j_call: TRBJ2-7; d_call: TRBD2; clone_size: -; cdr3_aa: CASSLDSGSYEQYF; cdr3_nt: TGTGCCAGCAGCTTAGATAGCGGGAGCTACGAGCAGTACTTC
v_call: TRBV19; j_call: TRBJ2-2; d_call: TRBD2; clone_size: -; cdr3_aa: CASSMGGSRLGNTGELFF; cdr3_nt: TGTGCCAGTAGTATGGGGGGGAGTAGACTTGGGAACACCGGGGAGCTGTTTTTT
v_call: TRBV3-1/TRBV3-2; j_call: TRBJ2-1; d_call: TRBD2; clone_size: -; cdr3_aa: CASSPLAGEGNEQFF; cdr3_nt: TGTGCCAGCAGCCCCCTAGCGGGAGAAGGGAATGAGCAGTTCTTC
v_call: TRBV6-2/TRBV6-3; j_call: TRBJ2-7; d_call: -; clone_size: -; cdr3_aa: CASSLTAGAPVGYEQYF; cdr3_nt: TGTGCCAGCAGTTTAACCGCAGGGGCCCCCGTGGGCTACGAGCAGTACTTC
v_call: TRBV27; j_call: TRBJ2-7; d_call: TRBD2; clone_size: -; cdr3_aa: CASSLSSGSSYEQYF; cdr3_nt: TGTGCCAGCAGTTTGTCTAGCGGCAGCTCCTACGAGCAGTACTTC
v_call: TRBV4-2; j_call: TRBJ1-1; d_call: -; clone_size: once; cdr3_aa: CASSQGQYTEAFF; cdr3_nt: TGTGCCAGCAGCCAAGGACAGTACACTGAAGCTTTCTTT
v_call: TRBV5-4; j_call: TRBJ2-3; d_call: TRBD1; clone_size: -; cdr3_aa: CASSAATGMIPSSTDTQYF; cdr3_nt: TGTGCCAGCAGCGCGGCGACAGGGATGATCCCTTCTAGCACAGATACGCAGTATTTT
v_call: TRBV5-4; j_call: TRBJ2-7; d_call: TRBD2; clone_size: few; cdr3_aa: CASSFGGRGAGSYEQYF; cdr3_nt: TGTGCCAGCAGCTTTGGCGGGAGGGGAGCGGGATCCTACGAGCAGTACTTC